This is a list of T cell receptor beta chains from one sample in a study of cytomegalovirus exposure and HLA in healthy donors. Sequencing was performed with immunoSEQ multiplex PCR; in TCRdb, only in-frame clones are kept and a portion is missing. The data show 80,000 to 130,000 clones, approximately 70% seen once. The sample comprised PBMCs. Source of these receptors: a woman in her late teens or twenties in good health and CMV-seropositive. Both conserved end residues are part of each CDR3. The order of the fields is D gene, J gene, V gene, clone size, CDR3 protein, CDR3 DNA. The D gene is left open where the match is weak. The listing skips clone size in some rows; elsewhere it reads once, few, many or a size class.

-,TRBJ1-4,TRBV21-1,-,CASSKVGATNEKLFF,TGTGCCAGCAGCAAAGTCGGAGCAACTAATGAAAAACTGTTTTTT
TRBD1,TRBJ2-2,TRBV4-1,-,CASSRFGDRKNTGELFF,TGCGCCAGCAGCCGTTTCGGGGACAGAAAGAACACCGGGGAGCTGTTTTTT
-,TRBJ1-2,TRBV29-1,-,CSVEVGEVNYGYTF,TGCAGCGTTGAAGTCGGGGAGGTGAACTATGGCTACACCTTC
TRBD1,TRBJ1-5,TRBV9,-,CASSDGQGVGQPQHF,TGTGCCAGCAGCGATGGACAGGGGGTAGGTCAGCCCCAGCATTTT
-,TRBJ2-3,TRBV30,few,CAWIAGNTDTQYF,TGTGCCTGGATTGCGGGGAACACAGATACGCAGTATTTT
TRBD2,TRBJ2-2,TRBV6-1,-,CASSEETSGAGELFF,TGTGCCAGCAGTGAGGAGACTAGCGGGGCCGGGGAGCTGTTTTTT
-,TRBJ2-1,TRBV7-3,-,CASSLKWFF,TGTGCCAGCAGCCTTAAATGGTTCTTC
TRBD2,TRBJ2-7,TRBV7-2,few,CASSLKGLAGGRTGYEQYF,TGTGCCAGCAGCTTAAAGGGGCTAGCGGGAGGGCGCACGGGTTACGAGCAGTACTTC
TRBD2,TRBJ2-5,TRBV9,-,CASSRGGQETQYF,TGTGCCAGCAGCCGGGGGGGGCAAGAGACCCAGTACTTC
-,TRBJ2-5,TRBV7-9,-,CASSLRAVETQYF,TGTGCCAGCAGTCTCAGGGCCGTGGAGACCCAGTACTTC
-,TRBJ2-1,TRBV23-1,-,CATAQAQTYNEQFF,TGCGCCACCGCCCAGGCACAGACCTACAATGAGCAGTTCTTC
TRBD1,TRBJ2-1,TRBV7-9,-,CASTPDRGDNEQFF,TGTGCCAGCACCCCGGACAGGGGTGACAATGAGCAGTTCTTC
TRBD2,TRBJ2-2,TRBV27,once,CASRVGLAGGRAGELFF,TGTGCCAGCAGGGTGGGACTAGCGGGAGGAAGGGCCGGGGAGCTGTTTTTT
TRBD1,TRBJ2-3,TRBV28,-,CASSFRGRTDTQYF,TGTGCCAGCAGTTTCAGGGGGCGGACAGATACGCAGTATTTT
TRBD1,TRBJ2-2,TRBV9,-,CASSGTGTTGELFF,TGTGCCAGCAGCGGGACAGGTACAACCGGGGAGCTGTTTTTT
-,TRBJ2-3,TRBV4-2,-,CSSSPKGELVTDTQYF,TGTTCCAGCAGCCCAAAGGGGGAGCTGGTCACAGATACGCAGTATTTT
-,TRBJ2-3,TRBV4-1,few,CASSQESRDTQYF,TGCGCCAGCAGCCAAGAGAGTAGAGATACGCAGTATTTT
-,TRBJ2-5,TRBV6-5,-,CASSYVRTFQETQYF,TGTGCCAGCAGTTACGTGAGGACTTTTCAAGAGACCCAGTACTTC
-,TRBJ2-7,TRBV6-1,-,CASMRAEYEQYF,TGTGCCAGCATGAGGGCGGAATACGAGCAGTACTTC
TRBD2,TRBJ2-1,TRBV7-3,-,CASSLTSGSDNEQFF,TGTGCCAGCAGCTTAACTAGCGGGAGTGACAATGAGCAGTTCTTC
-,TRBJ2-7,TRBV7-8,-,CASSHRGASSYEQYF,TGTGCCAGCAGCCACCGGGGAGCGAGCTCCTACGAGCAGTACTTC
-,TRBJ1-2,TRBV6-5,-,CASCGPEGTYYGYTF,TGTGCCAGCTGTGGTCCGGAGGGGACGTACTATGGCTACACCTTC
-,TRBJ1-2,TRBV9,-,CASSVEQGGGYTF,TGTGCCAGCAGCGTAGAACAGGGCGGTGGCTACACCTTC
-,TRBJ1-1,TRBV28,once,CASSFRGQEAFF,TGTGCCAGCAGTTTTAGGGGCCAGGAGGCTTTCTTT
-,TRBJ1-2,TRBV4-3,-,CASSQRDTLLGGYTF,TGCGCCAGCAGCCAACGGGACACTCTACTGGGGGGCTACACCTTC
-,TRBJ2-7,TRBV19,-,CATRDSYEQYF,TGTGCCACCCGAGACAGCTACGAGCAGTACTTC
-,TRBJ2-2,TRBV4-3,-,CASSPRRVPTGELFF,TGCGCCAGCAGCCCGAGGCGGGTCCCCACCGGGGAGCTGTTTTTT
-,TRBJ1-1,TRBV2,-,CASRPITGLNTEAFF,TGTGCCAGCAGGCCAATCACAGGACTAAACACTGAAGCTTTCTTT
-,TRBJ2-4,TRBV29-1,-,CSVGAGGIQYF,TGCAGCGTTGGGGCCGGTGGCATTCAGTACTTC
TRBD1,TRBJ1-4,TRBV15,many,CATSRAGGNEKLFF,TGTGCCACCAGCAGGGCAGGGGGAAATGAAAAACTGTTTTTT
-,TRBJ1-3,TRBV16,-,CASRAVDGNTIYF,TGTGCCAGCAGAGCGGTCGATGGAAACACCATATATTTT
-,TRBJ1-2,TRBV6-4,-,CASTTEAGAYGYTF,TGTGCCAGCACCACCGAGGCGGGGGCGTATGGCTACACCTTC
-,TRBJ1-2,TRBV6-5,-,CASAGLWVYNYGYTF,TGTGCCAGCGCGGGATTATGGGTTTACAACTATGGCTACACCTTC
TRBD2,TRBJ2-3,TRBV7-9,-,CASQPRPSGSSTDTQYF,TGTGCCAGCCAGCCCCGACCTAGCGGGAGCTCCACAGATACGCAGTATTTT
-,TRBJ2-7,TRBV6-1,-,CASSGQSSSYEQYF,TGTGCCAGCAGTGGACAGTCCAGCTCCTACGAGCAGTACTTC
-,TRBJ2-7,TRBV7-2,-,CASSLGGVLAYEQYF,TGTGCCAGCAGCTTAGGGGGGGTTCTTGCCTACGAGCAGTACTTC
-,TRBJ2-3,TRBV6-6,-,CASSYASGSTDTQYF,TGTGCCAGCAGTTATGCCAGCGGCTCGACGGATACGCAGTATTTT
TRBD2,TRBJ2-1,TRBV19,-,CASTRGDGYNEQFF,TGTGCCAGTACCCGGGGGGACGGATACAATGAGCAGTTCTTC
TRBD2,TRBJ2-7,TRBV27,-,CASRPGLAGKGEQYF,TGTGCCAGCAGACCGGGACTAGCGGGTAAGGGCGAGCAGTACTTC
-,TRBJ2-7,TRBV4-3,-,CASSQDALAYSYEQYF,TGCGCCAGCAGTCAAGATGCCCTAGCGTACTCCTACGAGCAGTACTTC
TRBD2,TRBJ2-7,TRBV6-5,-,CASSSGLAGVKYF,TGTGCCAGCAGTTCGGGACTAGCGGGAGTTAAGTACTTC
TRBD2,TRBJ2-7,TRBV5-6,-,CASSFITSGGYEQYF,TGTGCCAGCAGCTTCATTACTAGCGGAGGCTACGAGCAGTACTTC
-,TRBJ2-1,TRBV5-1,-,CASSLAGVAYNEQFF,TGCGCCAGCAGCTTGGCGGGAGTGGCTTACAATGAGCAGTTCTTC
TRBD1,TRBJ2-7,TRBV6-5,-,CASSTGQGREKQYF,TGTGCCAGCAGTACCGGACAGGGGAGAGAGAAGCAGTACTTC
-,TRBJ1-5,TRBV28,-,CASTYSDSNQPQHF,TGTGCCAGCACCTACAGTGATAGCAATCAGCCCCAGCATTTT
-,TRBJ2-6,TRBV7-9,-,CASTLGWQDYSGANVLTF,TGTGCCAGCACCCTCGGTTGGCAGGACTACTCTGGGGCCAACGTCCTGACTTTC
-,TRBJ2-1,TRBV6-1,-,CASTPGYSSYNEQFF,TGTGCCAGCACCCCGGGGTACAGCTCCTACAATGAGCAGTTCTTC
-,TRBJ2-2,TRBV7-9,-,CASTPREVRLFF,TGTGCCAGCACCCCCCGGGAAGTGAGGCTGTTTTTT